These 19 T cell receptor beta chains share one sample of origin, sequenced in a study of regulatory T cells in long-lasting Graves disease. Described time point: newly diagnosed GD, antithyroid drugs for less than 3 months. With RNA extracted from PBMCs as input, the TCR library was made. Arm-PCR of CDR3 regions with iRepertoire HTBI primers generated TCR beta libraries. MiXCR, applied by TCRdb to the multiplex PCR reads, yields one record per CDR3 protein. The sample lists hundreds of thousands of distinct CDR3 sequences, approximately 15% seen once, with roughly 10% in the top ten. These data also featured in a second study, about T cells in Graves' hyperthyroidism and ophthalmopathy.

This sample comprised peripheral blood mononuclear cells (PBMCs), obtained at new diagnosis, from a patient treated with antithyroid drugs. The receptors stem from a man aged 30 to 45 with Graves disease.

The CDR3 protein is CASSSGRGDEKLFF. In DNA, the CDR3 is TGCGCCAGCAGCTCGGGACGGGGTGATGAAAAACTGTTTTTT. The J gene is TRBJ1-4, the V gene TRBV4-1, with D perhaps TRBD1 (5 bases). V lost 5 bases and J 6 bases, leaving 13 bases between the germline ends. The CDR3 consists of 14 residues. CDR1 MGHRA and CDR2 YSYEKL come from the germline V gene.

The table lists this clonotype with many counts. The chain recombines TRBV5-1 with TRBJ2-6; D is uncertain. V lost 0 bases and J 0 bases, leaving 7 bases between the germline ends. The germline gives CDR1 SGHRS, CDR2 YFSETQ. The CDR3 sequence is 16 residues long. As DNA, the CDR3 is TGCGCCAGCAGCTTGGTTGTTTCCTCTGGGGCCAACGTCCTGACTTTC. Amino acids: CASSLVVSSGANVLTF.

This clonotype showed up just a few times. The rearrangement links TRBV7-9 to TRBJ2-3; 10 nucleotides line up with TRBD1. The CDR3 covers 16 residues. V shed 6 bases and J 4 bases; nucleotides not matched to a gene: 10. Germline-derived CDR1 and CDR2 are SEHNR and FQNEAQ (reference sequence). The CDR3 sequence: CASSLRRDRGSDTQYF. CDR3 sequence (DNA): TGTGCCAGCAGTCTTCGTCGGGACAGGGGCTCAGATACGCAGTATTTT.

This clonotype was counted ten times or more. The rearrangement uses TRBV20-1 and TRBJ2-7; D gene ambiguous. The CDR3 consists of 13 residues. Germline V lookup: CDR1 DFQATT, CDR2 SNEGSKA (reference sequence). V gave up 3 bases and J gave up 2 bases, with 11 bases separating them. The CDR3 is CSASSLEAYEQYF. DNA of the CDR3: TGCAGTGCTAGTAGCCTAGAAGCCTACGAGCAGTACTTC.

This clonotype was found a few times. This rearrangement joins TRBV18 to TRBJ1-1, with a tentative D call TRBD1 (6 bases). V was shortened by 4 bases and J by 3 bases, with 18 bases between the two germline ends. From germline, CDR1 is KGHSH and CDR2 LQKENI. This CDR3 is built from 16 residues. The CDR3 loop is CASSLTGIFVDTEAFF. The CDR3 bases are TGTGCCAGCTCACTTACAGGGATTTTCGTGGACACTGAAGCTTTCTTT.

This chain connects TRBV20-1 to TRBJ1-6, with 7 bases lining up with TRBD1. Trimming took 5 bases from V and 6 from J; bases not matched to a gene: 7. Per the germline V gene, CDR1 is DFQATT and CDR2 is SNEGSKA (reference sequence). This CDR3 has 14 amino acids. The CDR3 region is CSAPLTGINSPLHF. The DNA of the CDR3 is TGCAGTGCTCCCCTGACAGGGATTAATTCACCCCTCCACTTT.

This clonotype showed up many times. The chain recombines TRBV20-1 with TRBJ2-7; 13 nucleotides line up with TRBD2. The germline V gene encodes CDR1 DFQATT and CDR2 SNEGSKA (reference sequence). Losses at the gene ends were 0 bases for V and 3 bases for J; bases not matched to a gene: 8. CDR3 length: 17 amino acids. This chain's CDR3 is CSARDLRGLAGVYEQYF. Written as DNA, the CDR3 is TGCAGTGCTAGAGATCTGCGTGGACTAGCGGGAGTCTACGAGCAGTACTTC.

The chain uses TRBV6-1 and TRBJ1-5; no clear D gene. CDR3 length: 14 residues. V was cut by 3 bases and J by 0 bases, with 6 bases left in between. CDR1 and CDR2 from the germline V gene are MNHNS and SASEGT. In DNA form, the CDR3 reads TGTGCCAGCAGTGAGAAGGCTAGCAATCAGCCCCAGCATTTT. Protein: CASSEKASNQPQHF.

This clonotype was picked up many times. This chain uses TRBV18 with TRBJ1-5; weak D call: TRBD1 (6 bases). Germline V gives CDR1 KGHSH, CDR2 LQKENI. Trimming left V 6 bases short and J 6 bases short, with 15 bases between. The CDR3 contains 14 residues. CDR3 nucleotide sequence: TGTGCCAGCTCCCATGGGCAGGGGAGTCAGCCCCAGCATTTT. It encodes CASSHGQGSQPQHF.

In this sample, this clonotype turned up many times. This chain connects TRBV20-1 to TRBJ2-1; 11 positions agree with TRBD2. V shed 4 bases and J 9 bases; nucleotides not matched to a gene: 5. This CDR3 has 13 amino acids. CDR1 and CDR2 (germline): DFQATT, SNEGSKA (reference sequence). DNA for the CDR3: TGCAGTGCTACGACTCTAGCGGGAGGTGAGCAGTTCTTC. Translation: CSATTLAGGEQFF.

This clonotype was counted many times. The chain uses TRBV27 and TRBJ2-1, with 9 bases aligning to TRBD2. This CDR3 region has 17 residues. The trim removed 3 bases at V and 4 bases at J, leaving 10 bases unmatched. The germline V gene has CDR1 MNHEY and CDR2 SMNVEV (reference sequence). The CDR3 reads CASSFLAGGPRYNEQFF. In DNA form, the CDR3 reads TGTGCCAGCAGTTTCTTGGCGGGAGGGCCAAGGTACAATGAGCAGTTCTTC.

This clonotype has at least ten counts. The rearrangement links TRBV6-1 to TRBJ1-2; 9 bases line up with TRBD1. The germline gives CDR1 MNHNS, CDR2 SASEGT. This CDR3 is built from 15 residues. Unmatched junction bases numbered 5, after V lost 5 bases and J lost 1 base. For the CDR3, the DNA is TGTGCCAGCAGTCCCGGGACAGGGTTTAACTATGGCTACACCTTC. Translating gives CASSPGTGFNYGYTF.

Remarks on this clonotype: Since a much larger clone is just one base distant, this may be a read error. V and J are TRBV6-2 or TRBV6-3 and TRBJ2-1; perhaps D is TRBD1 or TRBD2 (5 bases each). Deletions cut 5 bases from V and 8 bases from J, with 16 bases between. The germline CDR1 and CDR2 sequences are MNHEY and SVGEGT. CDR3 length: 14 amino acids. The CDR3 sequence: CASSERGRDDEQFF. The CDR3 DNA reads as TGTGCCAGCAGTGAACGGGGACGGGATGATGAGCAGTTCTTC.

This clonotype has a handful of counts. The chain carries TRBV7-9 and TRBJ2-1, with 11 positions matching TRBD2. CDR1 is SEHNR, CDR2 FQNEAQ, per germline (reference sequence). The CDR3 loop spans 16 amino acids. The V gene end was trimmed by 5 bases and the J gene end by 3 bases; junction bases not matched to a gene: 6. The CDR3 spells CASSPRLAGNYNEQFF. CDR3 bases: TGTGCCAGCAGCCCGCGACTAGCGGGAAACTACAATGAGCAGTTCTTC.

In its sample, this clonotype was seen many times. The chain employs TRBV12-3 or TRBV12-4 and TRBJ2-1; D remains ambiguous. The CDR3 consists of 13 residues. V shed 6 bases and J shed 8 bases, with 14 bases lying between them. The CDR3: CASSPGPGYEQFF. CDR3 coding DNA: TGTGCCAGCAGCCCCGGACCCGGCTATGAGCAGTTCTTC.

This clonotype was seen repeatedly, ten times or more. The V gene is TRBV28, the J gene TRBJ2-3; D is perhaps TRBD2 (6 bases). Per germline, CDR1 MDHEN and CDR2 SYDVKM. V lost 2 bases and J lost 6, with 15 bases in between. The CDR3 spans 15 residues. The CDR3 DNA follows: TGTGCCAGCAGTTTAGGTGGGGGGAGAGACGATACGCAGTATTTT. Translating it yields CASSLGGGRDDTQYF.

A remark on this clonotype: The germline gene is not matched at one end of the junction; a read error may be the cause. This chain joins TRBV10-3 and TRBJ2-3, with 11 bases fitting TRBD1. The germline CDR1 and CDR2 sequences are ENHRY and SYGVKD. This CDR3 spans 17 amino acids. CDR3 in DNA: TGTGCCGTCAGTGAGCCGGACAGGGGGCAGACGGTGGATACGCAGTATTTT. The encoded protein is CAVSEPDRGQTVDTQYF.

This clonotype came up many times. The chain carries TRBV29-1 and TRBJ2-2, with D uncertain. Germline-derived CDR1 and CDR2 are SQVTM and ANQGSEA. This CDR3 is built from 14 residues. V shed 5 bases and J shed 1 base, with 11 bases lying between them. CDR3: CSVSRPQNTGELFF. The CDR3 DNA reads as TGCAGCGTTTCCCGTCCTCAGAACACCGGGGAGCTGTTTTTT.

As for this clonotype: This may be a read error: a much more frequent sequence differs by one nucleotide. The rearrangement uses TRBV5-1 and TRBJ2-7, with TRBD2 matching over 10 bases. The CDR3 is made up of 13 amino acids. From germline, CDR1 is SGHRS and CDR2 YFSETQ. The CDR3, as DNA: TGCGCCAGCAGCGGGCTAGCGGGAGACGACCAGTACTTC. Translation gives CASSGLAGDDQYF.